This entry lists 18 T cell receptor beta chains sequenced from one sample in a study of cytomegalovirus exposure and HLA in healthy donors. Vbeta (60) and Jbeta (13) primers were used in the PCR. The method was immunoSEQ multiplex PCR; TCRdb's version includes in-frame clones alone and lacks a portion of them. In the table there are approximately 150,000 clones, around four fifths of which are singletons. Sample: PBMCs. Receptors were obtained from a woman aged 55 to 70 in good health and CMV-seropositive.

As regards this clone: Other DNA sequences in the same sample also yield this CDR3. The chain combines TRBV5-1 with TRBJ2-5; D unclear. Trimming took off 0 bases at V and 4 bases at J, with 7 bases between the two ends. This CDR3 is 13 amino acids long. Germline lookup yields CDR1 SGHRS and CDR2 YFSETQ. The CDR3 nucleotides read TGCGCCAGCAGCTTGGTCGGCGGAGAGACCCAGTACTTC. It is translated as CASSLVGGETQYF.

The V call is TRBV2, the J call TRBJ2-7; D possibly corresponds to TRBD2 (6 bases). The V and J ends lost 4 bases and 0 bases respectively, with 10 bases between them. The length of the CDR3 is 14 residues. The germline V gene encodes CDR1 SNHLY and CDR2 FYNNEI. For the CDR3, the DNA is TGTGCCAGCAGTGGCTTCGGGAGCTCCTACGAGCAGTACTTC. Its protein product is CASSGFGSSYEQYF.

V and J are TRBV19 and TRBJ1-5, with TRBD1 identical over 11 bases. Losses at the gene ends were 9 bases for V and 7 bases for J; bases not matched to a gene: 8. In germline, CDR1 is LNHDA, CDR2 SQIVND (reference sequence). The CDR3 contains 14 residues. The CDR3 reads CASPRDRGIQPQHF. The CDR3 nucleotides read TGTGCCAGCCCCCGGGACAGGGGGATACAGCCCCAGCATTTT. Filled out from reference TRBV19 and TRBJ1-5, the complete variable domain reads DGGITQSPKYLFRKEGQNVTLSCEQNLNHDAMYWYRQDPGQGLRLIYYSQIVNDFQKGDIAEGYSVSREKKESFPLTVTSAQKNPTAFYLCASPRDRGIQPQHFGDGTRLSIL.

CDR3 nucleotide sequence: TGTGCCAGCAGCCCAAGCGGGAGCTACGAGCAGTACTTC. It yields the protein CASSPSGSYEQYF. The genes are TRBV27 and TRBJ2-7; TRBD2 matches 8 bases. Trimming removed 6 bases from V and 3 bases from J; junction bases left unmatched: 4. The CDR3 has 13 residues. Germline loops: CDR1 MNHEY, CDR2 SMNVEV (reference sequence).

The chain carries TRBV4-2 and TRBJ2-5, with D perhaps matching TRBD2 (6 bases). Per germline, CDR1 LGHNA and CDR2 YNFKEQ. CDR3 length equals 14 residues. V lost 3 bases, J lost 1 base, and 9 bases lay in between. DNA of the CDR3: TGTGCCAGCAGCCAGGTGGGGGGCCAAGAGACCCAGTACTTC. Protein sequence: CASSQVGGQETQYF.

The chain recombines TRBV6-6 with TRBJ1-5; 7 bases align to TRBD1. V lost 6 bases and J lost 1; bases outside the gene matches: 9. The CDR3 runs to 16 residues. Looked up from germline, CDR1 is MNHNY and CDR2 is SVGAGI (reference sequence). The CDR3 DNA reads TGTGCCAGCAGACCCACAGGGGAGGCGAGCAATCAGCCCCAGCATTTT. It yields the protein CASRPTGEASNQPQHF.

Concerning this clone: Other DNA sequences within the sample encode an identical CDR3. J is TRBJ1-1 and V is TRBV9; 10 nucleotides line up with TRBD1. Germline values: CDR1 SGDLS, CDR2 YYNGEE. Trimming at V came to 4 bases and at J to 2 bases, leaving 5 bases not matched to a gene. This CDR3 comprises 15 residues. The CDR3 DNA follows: TGTGCCAGCAGCCCGCGACAGGGGGCAAACACTGAAGCTTTCTTT. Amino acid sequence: CASSPRQGANTEAFF.

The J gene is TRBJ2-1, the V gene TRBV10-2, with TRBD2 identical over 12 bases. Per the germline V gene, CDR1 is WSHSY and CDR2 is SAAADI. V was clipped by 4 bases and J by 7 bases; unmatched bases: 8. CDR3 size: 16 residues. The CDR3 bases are TGCGCCAGCAGTGTTCAACTAGCGGGAGGTTGGAATGAGCAGTTCTTC. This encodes CASSVQLAGGWNEQFF.

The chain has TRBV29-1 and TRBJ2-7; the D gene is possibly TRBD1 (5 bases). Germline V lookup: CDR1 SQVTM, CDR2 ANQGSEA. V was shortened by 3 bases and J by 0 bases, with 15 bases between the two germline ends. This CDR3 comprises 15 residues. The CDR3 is CSVDDPSRASYEQYF. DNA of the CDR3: TGCAGCGTTGATGACCCGAGCAGGGCCTCCTACGAGCAGTACTTC.

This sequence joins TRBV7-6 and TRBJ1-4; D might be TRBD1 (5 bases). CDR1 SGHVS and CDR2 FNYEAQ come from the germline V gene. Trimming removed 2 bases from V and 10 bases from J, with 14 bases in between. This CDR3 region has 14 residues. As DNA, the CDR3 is TGTGCCAGCAGCTTACAGGGTCGGAGGGGAAAACTGTTTTTT. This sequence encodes CASSLQGRRGKLFF.

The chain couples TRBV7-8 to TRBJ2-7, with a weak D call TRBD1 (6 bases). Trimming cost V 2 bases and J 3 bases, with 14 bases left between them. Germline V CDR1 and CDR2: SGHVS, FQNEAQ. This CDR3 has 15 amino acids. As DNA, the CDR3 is TGTGCCAGCAGCTTACGACAGGTGGGGGACTACGAGCAGTACTTC. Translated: CASSLRQVGDYEQYF.

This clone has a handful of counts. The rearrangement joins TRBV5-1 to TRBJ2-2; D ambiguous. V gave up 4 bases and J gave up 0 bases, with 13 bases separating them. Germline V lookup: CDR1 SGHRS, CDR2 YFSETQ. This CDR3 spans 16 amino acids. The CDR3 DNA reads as TGCGCCAGCAGCCCCGTGGCAACCGCGAACACCGGGGAGCTGTTTTTT. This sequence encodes CASSPVATANTGELFF. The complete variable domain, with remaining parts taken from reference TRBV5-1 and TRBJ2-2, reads KAGVTQTPRYLIKTRGQQVTLSCSPISGHRSVSWYQQTPGQGLQFLFEYFSETQRNKGNFPGRFSGRQFSNSRSEMNVSTLELGDSALYLCASSPVATANTGELFFGEGSRLTVL.

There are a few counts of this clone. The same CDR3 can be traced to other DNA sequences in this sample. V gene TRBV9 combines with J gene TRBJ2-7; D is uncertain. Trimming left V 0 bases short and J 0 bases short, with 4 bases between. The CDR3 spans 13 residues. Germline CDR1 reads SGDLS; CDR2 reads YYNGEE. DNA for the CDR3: TGTGCCAGCAGCGTAGATATCTCCTACGAGCAGTACTTC. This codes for CASSVDISYEQYF. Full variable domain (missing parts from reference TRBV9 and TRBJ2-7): DSGVTQTPKHLITATGQRVTLRCSPRSGDLSVYWYQQSLDQGLQFLIQYYNGEERAKGNILERFSAQQFPDLHSELNLSSLELGDSALYFCASSVDISYEQYFGPGTRLTVT.

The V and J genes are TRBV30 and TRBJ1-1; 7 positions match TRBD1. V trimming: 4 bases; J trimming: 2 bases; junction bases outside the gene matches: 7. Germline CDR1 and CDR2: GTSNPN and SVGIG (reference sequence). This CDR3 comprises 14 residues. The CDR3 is CAWKSGQANTEAFF. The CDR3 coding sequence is TGTGCCTGGAAGTCCGGACAGGCCAACACTGAAGCTTTCTTT. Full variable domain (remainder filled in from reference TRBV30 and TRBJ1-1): SQTIHQWPATLVQPVGSPLSLECTVEGTSNPNLYWYRQAAGRGLQLLFYSVGIGQISSEVPQNLSASRPQDRQFILSSKKLLLSDSGFYLCAWKSGQANTEAFFGQGTRLTVV.

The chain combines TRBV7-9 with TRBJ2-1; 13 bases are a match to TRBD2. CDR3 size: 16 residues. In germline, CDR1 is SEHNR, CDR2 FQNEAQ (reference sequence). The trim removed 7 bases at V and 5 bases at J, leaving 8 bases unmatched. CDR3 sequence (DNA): TGTGCCAGCATCCTACAACTAGCGGGAGGGCACAATGAGCAGTTCTTC. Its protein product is CASILQLAGGHNEQFF.

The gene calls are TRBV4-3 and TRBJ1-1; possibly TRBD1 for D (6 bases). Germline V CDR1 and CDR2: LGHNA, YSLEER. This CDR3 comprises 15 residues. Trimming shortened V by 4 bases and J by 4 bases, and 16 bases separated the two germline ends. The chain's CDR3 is CASSPVLGASTEAFF. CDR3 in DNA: TGCGCCAGCAGCCCAGTCCTGGGGGCGAGCACTGAAGCTTTCTTT.

As DNA, the CDR3 is TGCGCCAGCAGCTTGAAGGGGCACGAGCAGTACTTC. This sequence encodes CASSLKGHEQYF. The rearrangement links TRBV5-1 to TRBJ2-5, with a possible D match to TRBD1 (5 bases). The end of the DNA fits TRBJ2-7 better, so the J call may be wrong. Per the germline V gene, CDR1 is SGHRS and CDR2 is YFSETQ. This CDR3 contains 12 residues.

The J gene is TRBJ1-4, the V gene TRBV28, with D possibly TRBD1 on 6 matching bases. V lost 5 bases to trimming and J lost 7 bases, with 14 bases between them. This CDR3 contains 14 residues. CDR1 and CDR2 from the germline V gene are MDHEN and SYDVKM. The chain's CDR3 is CASSQQGAGEKLFF. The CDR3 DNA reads TGTGCCAGCAGTCAACAGGGAGCCGGTGAAAAACTGTTTTTT.